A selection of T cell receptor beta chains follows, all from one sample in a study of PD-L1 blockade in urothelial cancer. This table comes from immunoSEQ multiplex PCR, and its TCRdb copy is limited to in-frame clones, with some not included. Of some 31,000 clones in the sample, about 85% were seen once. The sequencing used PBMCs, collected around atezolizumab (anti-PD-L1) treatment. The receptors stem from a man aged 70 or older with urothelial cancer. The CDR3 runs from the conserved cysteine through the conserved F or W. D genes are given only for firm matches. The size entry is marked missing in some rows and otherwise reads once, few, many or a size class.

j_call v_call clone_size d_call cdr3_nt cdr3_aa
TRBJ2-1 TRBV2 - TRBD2 TGTGCCAGCAGTGAGGTAGCGGGGGGCGGAGAGCAGTTCTTC CASSEVAGGGEQFF
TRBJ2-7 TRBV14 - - TGTGCCAGCAGCCAAGTCGGGTTCGGAGAGCAGTACTTC CASSQVGFGEQYF
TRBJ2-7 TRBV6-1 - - TGTGCCAGCAGTGAAGTTCCGAACAGCTCCTCCTACGAGCAGTACTTC CASSEVPNSSSYEQYF
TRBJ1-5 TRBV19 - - TGTGCCAGTAATAGAGGACAGAGTCAGCCCCAGCATTTT CASNRGQSQPQHF
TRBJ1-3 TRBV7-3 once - TGTGCCAGCAGCTTAGGCCCCCAAGGGGGAACTGGAAACACCATATATTTT CASSLGPQGGTGNTIYF
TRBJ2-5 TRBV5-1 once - TGCGCCAGCAGCAGACAGACAAACAGGGTAATGGAGACCCAGTACTTC CASSRQTNRVMETQYF
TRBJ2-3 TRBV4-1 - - TGCGCCAGCAGCCATAGACAGGGCACAGATACGCAGTATTTT CASSHRQGTDTQYF
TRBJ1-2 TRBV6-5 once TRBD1 TGTGCCAGCACCCGGACAGGGGATTATGGCTACACCTTC CASTRTGDYGYTF
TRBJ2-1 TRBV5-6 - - TGTGCCAGCAGCGCCGGCAATGAGCAGTTCTTC CASSAGNEQFF
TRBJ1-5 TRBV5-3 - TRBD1 TGTGCCAGAAGCTCGGGGGACAGGGTAGTTAATCAGCCCCAGCATTTT CARSSGDRVVNQPQHF
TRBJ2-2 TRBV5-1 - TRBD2 TGCGCCAGCCATCCTATAGCGGGAAGCCGCACCGGGGAGCTGTTTTTT CASHPIAGSRTGELFF
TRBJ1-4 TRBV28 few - TGTGCCAGCAGTTCCGCACAGGGTTCTAATGAAAAACTGTTTTTT CASSSAQGSNEKLFF
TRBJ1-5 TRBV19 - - TGTGCCAGCCAGGATCAGGGGATTAGCAATCAGCCCCAGCATTTT CASQDQGISNQPQHF
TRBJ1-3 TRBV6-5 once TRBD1 TGTGCCAGCACCGGGACAGCTGGAAACACCATATATTTT CASTGTAGNTIYF
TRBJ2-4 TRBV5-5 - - TGTGCCAGCAGCTTGGTGCTAGGAGGGGACATTCAGTACTTC CASSLVLGGDIQYF
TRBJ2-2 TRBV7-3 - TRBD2 TGTGCCAGCAGCCCCCAGGCGGGAGGCAACACCGGGGAGCTGTTTTTT CASSPQAGGNTGELFF
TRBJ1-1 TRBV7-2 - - TGTGCCAGCAGCTTAGTTCAGTCCATGAACACTGAAGCTTTCTTT CASSLVQSMNTEAFF
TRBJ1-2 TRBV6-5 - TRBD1 TGTGCCAGCAGACAACCAGGGGGCTATGGCTACACCTTC CASRQPGGYGYTF
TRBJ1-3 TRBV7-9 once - TGTGCCAGCACCATAGGACTGGGTTGGACCTCTGGAAACACCATATATTTT CASTIGLGWTSGNTIYF
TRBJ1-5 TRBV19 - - TGTGCCAGTAGACAACACGGGACACTTTATAGCAATCAGCCCCAGCATTTT CASRQHGTLYSNQPQHF
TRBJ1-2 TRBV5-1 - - TGCGCCAGCAGCTTGGACCAGGCGGGAGGCTACACCTTC CASSLDQAGGYTF
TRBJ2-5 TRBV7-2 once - TGTGCCAGCAGCTTTATGCGGACAGAAGAGACCCAGTACTTC CASSFMRTEETQYF
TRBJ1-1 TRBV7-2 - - TGTGCCAGCAGCTTAGTGGCGGTGAACACTGAAGCTTTCTTT CASSLVAVNTEAFF
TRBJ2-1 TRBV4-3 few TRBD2 TGCGCCAGCAGCCAAGAGGCGGGAGGAGGCTATGAGCAGTTCTTC CASSQEAGGGYEQFF
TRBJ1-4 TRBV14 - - TGTGCCAGCAGCCATCGGACAGTGATTAATGAAAAACTGTTTTTT CASSHRTVINEKLFF
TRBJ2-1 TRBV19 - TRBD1 TGTGCCAGTAGTATGGCAGGGACAGCCGGCCGACATGAGCAGTTCTTC CASSMAGTAGRHEQFF
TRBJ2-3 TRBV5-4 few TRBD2 TGTGCCAGCAGCTCCCGGGGTAGCGGGAAGACAGATACGCAGTATTTT CASSSRGSGKTDTQYF